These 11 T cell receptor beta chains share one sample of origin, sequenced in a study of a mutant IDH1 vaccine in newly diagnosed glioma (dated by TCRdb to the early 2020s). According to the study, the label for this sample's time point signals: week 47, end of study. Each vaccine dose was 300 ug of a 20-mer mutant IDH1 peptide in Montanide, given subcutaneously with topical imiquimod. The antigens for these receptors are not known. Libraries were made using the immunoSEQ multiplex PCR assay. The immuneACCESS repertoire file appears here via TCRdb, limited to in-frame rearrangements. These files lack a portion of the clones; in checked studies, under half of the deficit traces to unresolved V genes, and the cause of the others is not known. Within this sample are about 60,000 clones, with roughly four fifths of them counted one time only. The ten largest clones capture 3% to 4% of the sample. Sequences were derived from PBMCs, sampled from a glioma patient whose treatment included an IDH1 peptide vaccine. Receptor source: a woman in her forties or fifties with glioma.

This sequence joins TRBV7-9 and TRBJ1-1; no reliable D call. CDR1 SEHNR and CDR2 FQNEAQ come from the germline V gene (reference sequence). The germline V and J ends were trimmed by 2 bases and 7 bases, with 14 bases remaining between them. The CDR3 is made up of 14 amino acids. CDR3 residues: CASSLLRPNDEAFF. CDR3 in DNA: TGTGCCAGCAGCTTATTAAGGCCTAACGATGAAGCTTTCTTT.

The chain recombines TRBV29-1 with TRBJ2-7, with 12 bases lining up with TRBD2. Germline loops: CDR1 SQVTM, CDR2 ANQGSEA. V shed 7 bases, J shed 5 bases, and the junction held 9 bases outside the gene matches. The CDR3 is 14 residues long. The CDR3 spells CSGLGLAGTDEQYF. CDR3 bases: TGCAGCGGCCTAGGACTAGCGGGGACCGACGAGCAGTACTTC.

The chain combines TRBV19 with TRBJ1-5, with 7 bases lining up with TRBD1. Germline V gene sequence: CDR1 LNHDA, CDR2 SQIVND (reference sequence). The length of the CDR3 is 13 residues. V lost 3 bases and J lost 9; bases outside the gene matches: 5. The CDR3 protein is CASSIQGGRPQHF. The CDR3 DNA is TGTGCCAGTAGTATTCAGGGGGGCCGGCCCCAGCATTTT.

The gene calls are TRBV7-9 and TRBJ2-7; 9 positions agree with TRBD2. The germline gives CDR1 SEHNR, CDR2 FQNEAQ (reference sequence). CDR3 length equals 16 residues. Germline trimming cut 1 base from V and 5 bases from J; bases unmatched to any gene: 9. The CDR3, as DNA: TGTGCCAGCAGCTTAGTAGCGGGGGCCTCTTCCCACGAGCAGTACTTC. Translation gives CASSLVAGASSHEQYF.

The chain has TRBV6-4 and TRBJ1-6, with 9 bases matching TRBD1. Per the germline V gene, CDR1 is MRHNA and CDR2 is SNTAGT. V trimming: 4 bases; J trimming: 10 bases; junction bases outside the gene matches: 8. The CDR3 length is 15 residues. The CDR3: CASSATTGGNSPLHF. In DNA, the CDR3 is TGTGCCAGCAGTGCCACGACAGGGGGGAACTCACCCCTCCACTTT.

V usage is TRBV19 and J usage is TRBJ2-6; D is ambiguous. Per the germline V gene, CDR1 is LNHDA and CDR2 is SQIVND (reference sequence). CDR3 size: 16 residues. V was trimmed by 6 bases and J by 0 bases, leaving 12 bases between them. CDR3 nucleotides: TGTGCCAGTAGGTCCCTAGTCACCTCTGGGGCCAACGTCCTGACTTTC. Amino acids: CASRSLVTSGANVLTF.

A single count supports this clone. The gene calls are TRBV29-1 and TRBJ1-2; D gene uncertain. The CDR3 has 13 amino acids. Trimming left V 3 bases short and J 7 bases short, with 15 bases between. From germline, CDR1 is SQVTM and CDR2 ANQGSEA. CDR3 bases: TGCAGCGTTGAGAGTCCCAGGCTGGGTGGCTACACCTTC. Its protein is CSVESPRLGGYTF.

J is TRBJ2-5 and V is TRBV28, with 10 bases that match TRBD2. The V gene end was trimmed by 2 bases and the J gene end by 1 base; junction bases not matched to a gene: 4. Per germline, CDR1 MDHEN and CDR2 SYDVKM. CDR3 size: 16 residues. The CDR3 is CASSLLVAGGQETQYF. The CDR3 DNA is TGTGCCAGCAGTTTACTGGTAGCGGGGGGCCAAGAGACCCAGTACTTC.

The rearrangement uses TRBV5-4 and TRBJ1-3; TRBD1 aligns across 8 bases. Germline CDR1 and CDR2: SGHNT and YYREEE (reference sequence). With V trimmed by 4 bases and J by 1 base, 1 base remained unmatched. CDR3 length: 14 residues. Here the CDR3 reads CASSTGGSGNTIYF. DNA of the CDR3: TGTGCCAGCAGCACAGGGGGATCTGGAAACACCATATATTTT.

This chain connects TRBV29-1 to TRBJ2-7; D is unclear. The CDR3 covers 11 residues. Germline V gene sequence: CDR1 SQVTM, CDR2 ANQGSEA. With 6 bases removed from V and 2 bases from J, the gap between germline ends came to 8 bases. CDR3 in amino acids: CSVRSPYEQYF. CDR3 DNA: TGCAGCGTCCGTAGTCCCTACGAGCAGTACTTC.

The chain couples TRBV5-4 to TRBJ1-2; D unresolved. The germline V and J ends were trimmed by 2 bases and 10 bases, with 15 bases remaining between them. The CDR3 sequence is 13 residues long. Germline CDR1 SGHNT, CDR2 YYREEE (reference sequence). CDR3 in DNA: TGTGCCAGCAGCTTTGGCGGGGAAACCATCTACACCTTC. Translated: CASSFGGETIYTF.